This TCR beta chain was sequenced during a study of preoperative IRX-2 immunotherapy in early breast cancer. Treatment here: preoperative locoregional IRX-2 cytokine immunotherapy. Patients received preoperative, locoregional IRX-2 cytokine immunotherapy in a phase Ib study. V was trimmed by 7 bases and J by 2 bases, leaving 18 bases between them. The CDR3 sequence is 15 residues long. Germline CDR1 and CDR2: MDHEN and SYDVKM. Some clones are missing from TCRdb's copy, which holds only in-frame ones; the method was immunoSEQ multiplex PCR. The table shows approximately 98,000 clones, with roughly 90% occurring only once.

The chain carries TRBV28 and TRBJ2-7; no clear D gene. Sample: tumor tissue, taken after IRX-2 immunotherapy. The sequence derives from a human donor with breast cancer. The CDR3 nucleotides read TGTGCCAGCACCCACGGTGGGCAGCATGCCTACGAGCAGTACTTC. Its translation: CASTHGGQHAYEQYF.